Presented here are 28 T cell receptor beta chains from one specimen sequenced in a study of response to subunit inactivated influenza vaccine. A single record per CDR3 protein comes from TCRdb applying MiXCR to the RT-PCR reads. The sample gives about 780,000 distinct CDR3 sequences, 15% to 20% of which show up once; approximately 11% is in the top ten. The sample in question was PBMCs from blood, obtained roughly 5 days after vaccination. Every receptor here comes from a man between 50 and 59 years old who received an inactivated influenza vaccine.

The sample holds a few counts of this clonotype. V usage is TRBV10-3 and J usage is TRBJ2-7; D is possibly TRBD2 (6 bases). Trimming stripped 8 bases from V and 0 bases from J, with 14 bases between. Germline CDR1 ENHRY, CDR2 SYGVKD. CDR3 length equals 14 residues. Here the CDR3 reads CAIRGGLSSYEQYF. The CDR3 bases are TGTGCCATCCGGGGAGGATTAAGCTCCTACGAGCAGTACTTC.

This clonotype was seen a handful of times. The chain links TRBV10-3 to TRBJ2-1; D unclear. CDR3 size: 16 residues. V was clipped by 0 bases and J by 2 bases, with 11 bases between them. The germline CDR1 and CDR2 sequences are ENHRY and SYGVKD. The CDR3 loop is CAISESISRTYNEQFF. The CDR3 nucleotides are TGTGCCATCAGTGAGTCGATATCTCGAACCTACAATGAGCAGTTCTTC.

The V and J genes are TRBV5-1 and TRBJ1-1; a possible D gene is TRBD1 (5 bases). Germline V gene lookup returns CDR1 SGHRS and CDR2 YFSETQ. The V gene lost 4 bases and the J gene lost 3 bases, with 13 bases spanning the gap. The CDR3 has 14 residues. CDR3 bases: TGCGCCAGCAGCCCGGCGGGGGGGGACACTGAAGCTTTCTTT. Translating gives CASSPAGGDTEAFF.

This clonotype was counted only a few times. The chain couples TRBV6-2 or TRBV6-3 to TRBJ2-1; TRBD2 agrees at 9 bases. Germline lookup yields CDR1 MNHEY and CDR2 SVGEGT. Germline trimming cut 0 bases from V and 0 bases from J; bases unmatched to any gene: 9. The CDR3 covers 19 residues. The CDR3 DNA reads TGTGCCAGCAGTTACTCGTGGCTAGCGGGGCCGAGCTCCTACAATGAGCAGTTCTTC. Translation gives CASSYSWLAGPSSYNEQFF.

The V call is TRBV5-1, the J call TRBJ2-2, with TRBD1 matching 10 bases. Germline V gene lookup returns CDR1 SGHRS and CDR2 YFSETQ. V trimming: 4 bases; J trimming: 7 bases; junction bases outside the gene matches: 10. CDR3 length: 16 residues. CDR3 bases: TGCGCCAGCAGCACCGGGACAGGGGTTTTGGACGGGGAGCTGTTTTTT. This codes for CASSTGTGVLDGELFF. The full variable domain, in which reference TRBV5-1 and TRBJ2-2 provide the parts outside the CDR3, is KAGVTQTPRYLIKTRGQQVTLSCSPISGHRSVSWYQQTPGQGLQFLFEYFSETQRNKGNFPGRFSGRQFSNSRSEMNVSTLELGDSALYLCASSTGTGVLDGELFFGEGSRLTVL.

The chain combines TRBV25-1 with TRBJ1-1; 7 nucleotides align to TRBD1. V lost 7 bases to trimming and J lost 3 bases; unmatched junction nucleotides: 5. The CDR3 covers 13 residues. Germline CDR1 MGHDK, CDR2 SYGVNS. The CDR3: CASKKGGDTEAFF. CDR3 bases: TGTGCCAGCAAGAAAGGGGGCGACACTGAAGCTTTCTTT.

The CDR3 spells CASRTPSTDTQYF. The CDR3 region has the DNA TGTGCCAGCCGAACCCCAAGCACAGATACGCAGTATTTT. The rearrangement joins TRBV25-1 to TRBJ2-3; D is undetermined. Germline loops: CDR1 MGHDK, CDR2 SYGVNS. Trimming pared 8 bases from V and 0 bases from J, leaving 9 bases between. The CDR3 runs 13 residues.

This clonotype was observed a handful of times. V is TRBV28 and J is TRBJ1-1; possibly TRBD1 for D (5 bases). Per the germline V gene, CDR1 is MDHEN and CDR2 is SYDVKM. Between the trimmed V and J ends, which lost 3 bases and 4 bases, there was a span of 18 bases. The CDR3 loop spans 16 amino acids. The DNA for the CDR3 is TGTGCCAGCAGTTTCCCCCCCCAGGGAGTCGGCACTGAAGCTTTCTTT. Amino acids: CASSFPPQGVGTEAFF.

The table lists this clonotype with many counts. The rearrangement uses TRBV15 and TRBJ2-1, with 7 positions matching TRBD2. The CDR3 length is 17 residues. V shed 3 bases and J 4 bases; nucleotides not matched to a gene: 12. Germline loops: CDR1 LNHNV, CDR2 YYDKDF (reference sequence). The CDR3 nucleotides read TGTGCCACCAGCAGGGGGGACTCCGGGAGGCCTTACAATGAGCAGTTCTTC. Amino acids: CATSRGDSGRPYNEQFF.

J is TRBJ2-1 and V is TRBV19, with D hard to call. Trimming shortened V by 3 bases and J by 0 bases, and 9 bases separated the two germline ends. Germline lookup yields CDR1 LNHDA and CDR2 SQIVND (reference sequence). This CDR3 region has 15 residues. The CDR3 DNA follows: TGTGCCAGTAGTATCGAAGCTTTCTCCTACAATGAGCAGTTCTTC. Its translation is CASSIEAFSYNEQFF.

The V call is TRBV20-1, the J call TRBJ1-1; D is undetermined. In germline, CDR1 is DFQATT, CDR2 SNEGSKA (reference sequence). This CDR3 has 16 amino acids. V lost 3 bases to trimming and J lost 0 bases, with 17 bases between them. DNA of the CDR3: TGCAGTGCTAGCTCCCGGTGGCAGTCGATGAACACTGAAGCTTTCTTT. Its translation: CSASSRWQSMNTEAFF.

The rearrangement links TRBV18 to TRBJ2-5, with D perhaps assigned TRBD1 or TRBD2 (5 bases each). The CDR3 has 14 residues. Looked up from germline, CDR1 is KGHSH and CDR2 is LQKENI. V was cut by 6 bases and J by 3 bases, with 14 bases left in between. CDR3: CASSGGRREETQYF. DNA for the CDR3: TGTGCCAGCTCTGGGGGACGGCGAGAAGAGACCCAGTACTTC.

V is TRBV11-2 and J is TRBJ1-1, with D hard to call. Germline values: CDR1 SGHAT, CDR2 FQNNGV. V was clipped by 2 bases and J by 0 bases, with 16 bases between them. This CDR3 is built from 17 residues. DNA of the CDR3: TGTGCCAGCAGCTTATATATCAGGACGCCTATGAACACTGAAGCTTTCTTT. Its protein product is CASSLYIRTPMNTEAFF. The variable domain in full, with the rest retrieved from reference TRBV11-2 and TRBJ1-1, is EAGVAQSPRYKIIEKRQSVAFWCNPISGHATLYWYQQILGQGPKLLIQFQNNGVVDDSQLPKDRFSAERLKGVDSTLKIQPAKLEDSAVYLCASSLYIRTPMNTEAFFGQGTRLTVV.

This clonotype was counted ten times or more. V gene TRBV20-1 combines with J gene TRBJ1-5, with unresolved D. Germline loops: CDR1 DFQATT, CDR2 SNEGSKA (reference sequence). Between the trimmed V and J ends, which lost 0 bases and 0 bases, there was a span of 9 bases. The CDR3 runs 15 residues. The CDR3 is CSAREGQFSNQPQHF. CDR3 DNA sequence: TGCAGTGCTAGAGAAGGCCAGTTTAGCAATCAGCCCCAGCATTTT.

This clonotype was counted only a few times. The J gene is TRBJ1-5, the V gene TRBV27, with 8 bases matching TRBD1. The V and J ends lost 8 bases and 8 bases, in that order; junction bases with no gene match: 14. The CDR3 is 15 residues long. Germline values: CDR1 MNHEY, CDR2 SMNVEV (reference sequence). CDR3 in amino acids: CASCGTDRAIEPQHF. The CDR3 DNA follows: TGTGCCAGCTGTGGTACGGACAGGGCCATTGAGCCCCAGCATTTT.

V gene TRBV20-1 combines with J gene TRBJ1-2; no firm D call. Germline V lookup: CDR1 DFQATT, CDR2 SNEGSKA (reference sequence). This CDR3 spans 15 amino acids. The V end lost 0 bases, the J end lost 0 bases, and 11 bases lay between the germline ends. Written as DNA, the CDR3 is TGCAGTGCTAGAGATCTCGAGGTATCTAACTATGGCTACACCTTC. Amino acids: CSARDLEVSNYGYTF.

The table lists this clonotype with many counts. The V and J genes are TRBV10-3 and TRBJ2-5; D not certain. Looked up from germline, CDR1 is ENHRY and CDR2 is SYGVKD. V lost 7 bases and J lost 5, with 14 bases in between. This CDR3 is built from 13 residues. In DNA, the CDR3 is TGTGCCATCACCGACCATAAGGATGAGACCCAGTACTTC. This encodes CAITDHKDETQYF.

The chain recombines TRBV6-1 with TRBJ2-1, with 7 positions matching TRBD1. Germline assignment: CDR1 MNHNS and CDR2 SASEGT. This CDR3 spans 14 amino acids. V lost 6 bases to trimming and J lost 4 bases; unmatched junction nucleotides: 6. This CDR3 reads CASSPWDSYNEQFF. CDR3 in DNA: TGTGCCAGCAGCCCCTGGGACAGTTACAATGAGCAGTTCTTC.

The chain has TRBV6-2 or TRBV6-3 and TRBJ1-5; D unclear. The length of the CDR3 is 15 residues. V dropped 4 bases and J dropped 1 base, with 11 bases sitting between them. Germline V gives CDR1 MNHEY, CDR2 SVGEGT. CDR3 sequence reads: CASSLYSLSNQPQHF. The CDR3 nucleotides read TGTGCCAGCAGTTTGTACAGTCTGAGCAATCAGCCCCAGCATTTT.

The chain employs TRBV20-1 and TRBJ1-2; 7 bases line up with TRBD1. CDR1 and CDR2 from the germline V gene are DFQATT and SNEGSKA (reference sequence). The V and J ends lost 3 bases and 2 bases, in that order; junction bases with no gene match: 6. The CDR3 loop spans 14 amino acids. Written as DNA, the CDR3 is TGCAGTGCTAGTGCCGCAGGGGGGAACTATGGCTACACCTTC. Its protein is CSASAAGGNYGYTF.

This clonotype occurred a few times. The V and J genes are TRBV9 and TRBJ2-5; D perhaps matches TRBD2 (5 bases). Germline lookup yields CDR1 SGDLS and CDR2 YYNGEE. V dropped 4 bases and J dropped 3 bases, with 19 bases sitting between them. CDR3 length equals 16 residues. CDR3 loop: CASSPNPWGVEETQYF. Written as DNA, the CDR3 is TGTGCCAGCAGCCCGAACCCCTGGGGAGTTGAAGAGACCCAGTACTTC.

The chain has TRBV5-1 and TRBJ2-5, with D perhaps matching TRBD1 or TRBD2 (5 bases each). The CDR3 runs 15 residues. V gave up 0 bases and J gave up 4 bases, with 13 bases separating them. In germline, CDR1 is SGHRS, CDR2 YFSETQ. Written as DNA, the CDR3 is TGCGCCAGCAGCTTGGCCCCGGGAACAGGAGAGACCCAGTACTTC. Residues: CASSLAPGTGETQYF.

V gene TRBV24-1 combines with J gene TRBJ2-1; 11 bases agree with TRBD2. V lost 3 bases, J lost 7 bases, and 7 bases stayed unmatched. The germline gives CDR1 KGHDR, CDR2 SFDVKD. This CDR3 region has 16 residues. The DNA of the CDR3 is TGTGCCACCAGTGATCCAACTAGCGGGGGTTGGAATGAGCAGTTCTTC. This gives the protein CATSDPTSGGWNEQFF.

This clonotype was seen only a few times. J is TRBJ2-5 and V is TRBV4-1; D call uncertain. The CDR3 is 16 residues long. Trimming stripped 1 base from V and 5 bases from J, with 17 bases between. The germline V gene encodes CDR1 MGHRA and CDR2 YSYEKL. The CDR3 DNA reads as TGCGCCAGCAGCCAAGCTGAGTATCTCTCTCGGGAGACCCAGTACTTC. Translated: CASSQAEYLSRETQYF.

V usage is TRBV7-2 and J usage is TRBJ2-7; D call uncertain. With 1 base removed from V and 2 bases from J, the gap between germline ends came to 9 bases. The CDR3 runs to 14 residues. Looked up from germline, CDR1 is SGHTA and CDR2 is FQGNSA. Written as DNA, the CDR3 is TGTGCCAGCAGCTTAGAACAGAAAACCTACGAGCAGTACTTC. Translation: CASSLEQKTYEQYF.

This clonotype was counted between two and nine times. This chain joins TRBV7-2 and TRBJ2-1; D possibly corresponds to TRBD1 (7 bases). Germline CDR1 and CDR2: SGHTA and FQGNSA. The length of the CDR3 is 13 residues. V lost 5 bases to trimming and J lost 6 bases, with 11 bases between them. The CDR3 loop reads CASSQGGFNEQFF. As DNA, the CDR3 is TGTGCCAGCAGCCAGGGGGGATTCAATGAGCAGTTCTTC.

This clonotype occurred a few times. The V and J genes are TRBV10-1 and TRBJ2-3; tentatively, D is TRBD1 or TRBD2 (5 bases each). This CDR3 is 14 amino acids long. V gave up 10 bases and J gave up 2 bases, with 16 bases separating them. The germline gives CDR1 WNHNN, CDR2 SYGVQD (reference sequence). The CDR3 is CATSGTALTDTQYF. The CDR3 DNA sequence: TGCGCCACCTCCGGGACCGCTCTCACAGATACGCAGTATTTT.

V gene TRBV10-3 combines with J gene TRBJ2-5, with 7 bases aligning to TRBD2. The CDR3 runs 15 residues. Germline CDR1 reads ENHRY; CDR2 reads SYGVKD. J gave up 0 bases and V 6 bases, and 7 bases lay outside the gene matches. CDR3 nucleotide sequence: TGTGCCATCAGCGGAGGGCTAGCGGACCAAGAGACCCAGTACTTC. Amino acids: CAISGGLADQETQYF.